This T cell receptor beta chain derives from a study of cytomegalovirus exposure and HLA in healthy donors. In the PCR, 60 Vbeta and 13 Jbeta primers were used. Method: immunoSEQ multiplex PCR; TCRdb's copy keeps in-frame clones and lacks some. This table holds about 160,000 clones, roughly 79% found once. Per the germline V gene, CDR1 is LNHDA and CDR2 is SQIVND (reference sequence). CDR3 length: 14 residues. The trim removed 7 bases at V and 4 bases at J, leaving 5 bases unmatched. This rearrangement joins TRBV19 to TRBJ1-4; 8 bases line up with TRBD1. The source material was PBMCs. The TCR sequence derives from a man between 35 and 55 years old in good health and CMV-seronegative. In DNA, the CDR3 is TGTGCCAGTAACCAAGGACAGGGTAATGAAAAACTGTTTTTT. The encoded protein is CASNQGQGNEKLFF.